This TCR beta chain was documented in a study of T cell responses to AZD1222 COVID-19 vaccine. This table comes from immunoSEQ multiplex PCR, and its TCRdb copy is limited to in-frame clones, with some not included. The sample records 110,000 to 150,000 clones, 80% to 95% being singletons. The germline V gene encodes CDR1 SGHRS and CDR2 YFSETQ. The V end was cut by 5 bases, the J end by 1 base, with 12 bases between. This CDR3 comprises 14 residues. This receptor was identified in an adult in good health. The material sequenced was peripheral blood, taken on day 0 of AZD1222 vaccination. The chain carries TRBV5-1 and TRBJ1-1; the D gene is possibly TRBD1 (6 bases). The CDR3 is CASSLVQGNTEAFF. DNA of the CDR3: TGCGCCAGCAGTCTCGTACAGGGGAACACTGAAGCTTTCTTT.